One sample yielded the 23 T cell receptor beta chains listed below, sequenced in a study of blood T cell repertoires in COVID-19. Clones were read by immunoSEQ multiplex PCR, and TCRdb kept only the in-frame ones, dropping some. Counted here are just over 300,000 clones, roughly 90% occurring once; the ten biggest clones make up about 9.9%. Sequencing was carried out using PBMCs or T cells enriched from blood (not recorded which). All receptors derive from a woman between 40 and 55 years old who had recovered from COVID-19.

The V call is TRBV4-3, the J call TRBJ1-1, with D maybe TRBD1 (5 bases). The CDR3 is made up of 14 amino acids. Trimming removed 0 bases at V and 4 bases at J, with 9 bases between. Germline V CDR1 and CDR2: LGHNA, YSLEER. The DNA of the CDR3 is TGCGCCAGCAGCCAAGAATTCCAGGGCACTGAAGCTTTCTTT. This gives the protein CASSQEFQGTEAFF.

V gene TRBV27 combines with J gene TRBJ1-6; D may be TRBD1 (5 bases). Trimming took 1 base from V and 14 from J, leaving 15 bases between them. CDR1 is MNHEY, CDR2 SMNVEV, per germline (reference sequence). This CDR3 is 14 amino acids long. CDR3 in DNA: TGTGCCAGCAGTTTATTCCCAAGGGGCTCAGCCCTCCACTTT. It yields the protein CASSLFPRGSALHF.

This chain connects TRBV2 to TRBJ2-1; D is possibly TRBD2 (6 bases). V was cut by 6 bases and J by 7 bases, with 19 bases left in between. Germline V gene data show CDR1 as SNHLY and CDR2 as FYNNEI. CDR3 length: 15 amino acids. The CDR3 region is CASRVSGGPGNEQFF. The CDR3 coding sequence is TGTGCCAGCAGAGTTTCTGGAGGGCCGGGGAATGAGCAGTTCTTC.

The CDR3 loop reads CASSFQGARPEQYF. The CDR3 nucleotides are TGTGCCAGCAGCTTTCAGGGGGCGAGGCCCGAGCAGTACTTC. The chain combines TRBV5-6 with TRBJ2-7; 8 bases agree with TRBD1. Per germline, CDR1 SGHDT and CDR2 YYEEEE. Trimming at V came to 2 bases and at J to 6 bases, leaving 7 bases not matched to a gene. This CDR3 is 14 amino acids long. The full variable domain, its missing parts supplied by reference TRBV5-6 and TRBJ2-7, is DAGVTQSPTHLIKTRGQQVTLRCSPKSGHDTVSWYQQALGQGPQFIFQYYEEEERQRGNFPDRFSGHQFPNYSSELNVNALLLGDSALYLCASSFQGARPEQYFGPGTRLTVT.

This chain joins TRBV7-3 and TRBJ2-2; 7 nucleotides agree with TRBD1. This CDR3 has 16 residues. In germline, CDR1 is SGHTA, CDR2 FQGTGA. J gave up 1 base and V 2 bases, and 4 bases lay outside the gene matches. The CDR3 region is CASSLYRGLNTGELFF. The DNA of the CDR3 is TGTGCCAGCAGCTTATACAGGGGCTTGAACACCGGGGAGCTGTTTTTT. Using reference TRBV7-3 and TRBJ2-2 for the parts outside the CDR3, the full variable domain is GAGVSQTPSNKVTEKGKYVELRCDPISGHTALYWYRQSLGQGPEFLIYFQGTGAADDSGLPNDRFFAVRPEGSVSTLKIQRTERGDSAVYLCASSLYRGLNTGELFFGEGSRLTVL.

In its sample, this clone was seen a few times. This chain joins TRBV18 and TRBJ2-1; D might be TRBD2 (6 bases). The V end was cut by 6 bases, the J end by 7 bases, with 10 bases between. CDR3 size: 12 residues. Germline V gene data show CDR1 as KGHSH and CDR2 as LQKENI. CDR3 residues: CASSQLANEQFF. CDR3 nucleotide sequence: TGTGCCAGCTCTCAACTAGCAAATGAGCAGTTCTTC.

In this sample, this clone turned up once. CDR3 DNA: TGCGCCAGCAGCCCATTACCAGGAATTGCTGAAGCTTTCTTT. This translates into CASSPLPGIAEAFF. This chain uses TRBV4-1 with TRBJ1-1; D is uncertain. Germline-derived CDR1 and CDR2 are MGHRA and YSYEKL. CDR3 length: 14 amino acids. Trimming left V 4 bases short and J 6 bases short, with 15 bases between.

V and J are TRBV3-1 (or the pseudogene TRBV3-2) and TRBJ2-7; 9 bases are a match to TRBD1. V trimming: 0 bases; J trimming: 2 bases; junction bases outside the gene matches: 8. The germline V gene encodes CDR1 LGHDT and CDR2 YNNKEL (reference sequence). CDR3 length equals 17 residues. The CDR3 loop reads CASSQDATGTGPYEQYF. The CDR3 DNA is TGTGCCAGCAGCCAAGATGCGACCGGGACAGGGCCCTACGAGCAGTACTTC.

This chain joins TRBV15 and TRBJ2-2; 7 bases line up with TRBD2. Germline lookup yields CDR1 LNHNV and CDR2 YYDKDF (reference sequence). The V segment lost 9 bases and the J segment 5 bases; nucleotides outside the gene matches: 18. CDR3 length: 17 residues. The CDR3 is CATRSPGREIRTGELFF. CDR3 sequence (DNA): TGTGCCACTCGCTCTCCAGGGCGGGAGATACGAACCGGGGAGCTGTTTTTT.

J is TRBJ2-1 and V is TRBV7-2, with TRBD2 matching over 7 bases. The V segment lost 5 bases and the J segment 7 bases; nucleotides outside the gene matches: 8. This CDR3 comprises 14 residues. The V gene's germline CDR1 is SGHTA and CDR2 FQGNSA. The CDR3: CASSPWWGGNEQFF. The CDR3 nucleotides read TGTGCCAGCAGCCCCTGGTGGGGGGGGAATGAGCAGTTCTTC.

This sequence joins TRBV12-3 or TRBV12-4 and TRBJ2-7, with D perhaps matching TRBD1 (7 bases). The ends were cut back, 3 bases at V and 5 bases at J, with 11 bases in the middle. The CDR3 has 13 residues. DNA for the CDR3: TGTGCCAGCAGTTTCGTCAGGGGGGACGAGCAGTACTTC. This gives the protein CASSFVRGDEQYF.

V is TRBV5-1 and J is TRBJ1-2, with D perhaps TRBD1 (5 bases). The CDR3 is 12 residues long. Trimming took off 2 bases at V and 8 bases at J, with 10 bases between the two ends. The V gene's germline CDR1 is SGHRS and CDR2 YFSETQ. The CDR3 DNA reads TGCGCCAGCAGCTTCTCGGGGGACGGCTACACCTTC. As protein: CASSFSGDGYTF. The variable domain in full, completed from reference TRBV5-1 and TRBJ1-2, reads KAGVTQTPRYLIKTRGQQVTLSCSPISGHRSVSWYQQTPGQGLQFLFEYFSETQRNKGNFPGRFSGRQFSNSRSEMNVSTLELGDSALYLCASSFSGDGYTFGSGTRLTVV.

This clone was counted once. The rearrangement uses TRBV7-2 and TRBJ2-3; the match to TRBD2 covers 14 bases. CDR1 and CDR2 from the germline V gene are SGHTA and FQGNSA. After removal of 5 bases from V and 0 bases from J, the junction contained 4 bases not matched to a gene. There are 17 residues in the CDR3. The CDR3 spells CASSTGLAGASTDTQYF. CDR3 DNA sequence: TGTGCCAGCAGCACGGGACTAGCGGGGGCAAGCACAGATACGCAGTATTTT.

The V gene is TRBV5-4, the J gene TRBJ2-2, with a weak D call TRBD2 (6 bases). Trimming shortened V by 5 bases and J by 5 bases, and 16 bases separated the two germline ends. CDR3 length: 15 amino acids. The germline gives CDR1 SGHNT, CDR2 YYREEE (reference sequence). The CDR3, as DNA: TGTGCCAGCAGTCTTGGGGAGGCTCGAACCGGGGAGCTGTTTTTT. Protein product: CASSLGEARTGELFF.

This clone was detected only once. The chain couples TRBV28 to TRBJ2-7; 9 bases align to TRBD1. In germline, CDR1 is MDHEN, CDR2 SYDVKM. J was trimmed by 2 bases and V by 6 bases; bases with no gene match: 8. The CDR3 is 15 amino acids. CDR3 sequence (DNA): TGTGCCAGCAGCCACAGGGGGCAATTCCCCTACGAGCAGTACTTC. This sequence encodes CASSHRGQFPYEQYF.

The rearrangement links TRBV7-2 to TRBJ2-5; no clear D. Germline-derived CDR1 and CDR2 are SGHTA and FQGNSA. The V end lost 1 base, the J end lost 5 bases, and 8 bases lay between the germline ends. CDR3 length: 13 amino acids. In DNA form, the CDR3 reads TGTGCCAGCAGCTTAGAGCCGGTGGAGACCCAGTACTTC. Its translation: CASSLEPVETQYF.

CDR3 nucleotide sequence: TGTGCCAGCAGCCAAGATGCAGGGAGGAATTCACCCCTCCACTTT. It yields the protein CASSQDAGRNSPLHF. The chain recombines TRBV3-1 (or the pseudogene TRBV3-2) with TRBJ1-6; possible D gene TRBD1, 5 bases. V dropped 0 bases and J dropped 7 bases, with 10 bases sitting between them. Germline V gene data show CDR1 as LGHDT and CDR2 as YNNKEL (reference sequence). The CDR3 covers 15 residues.

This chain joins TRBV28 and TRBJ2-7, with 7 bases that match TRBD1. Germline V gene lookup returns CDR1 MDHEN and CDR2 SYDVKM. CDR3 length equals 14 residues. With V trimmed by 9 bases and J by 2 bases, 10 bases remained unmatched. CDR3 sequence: CASHLTGATYEQYF. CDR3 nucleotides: TGTGCCAGTCACTTAACAGGGGCCACCTACGAGCAGTACTTC.

The CDR3 sequence is CASAQGKAYGYTF. CDR3 sequence (DNA): TGTGCCAGCGCCCAGGGGAAGGCCTATGGCTACACCTTC. The rearrangement uses TRBV27 and TRBJ1-2, with D perhaps matching TRBD1 (6 bases). V dropped 8 bases and J dropped 4 bases, with 14 bases sitting between them. The CDR3 is 13 residues long. Germline CDR1 MNHEY, CDR2 SMNVEV (reference sequence).

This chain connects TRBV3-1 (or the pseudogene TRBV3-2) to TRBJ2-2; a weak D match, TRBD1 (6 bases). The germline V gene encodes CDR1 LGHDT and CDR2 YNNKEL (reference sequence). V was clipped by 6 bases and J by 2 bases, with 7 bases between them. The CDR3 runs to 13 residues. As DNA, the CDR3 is TGTGCCAGCAGACAGGGTAACACCGGGGAGCTGTTTTTT. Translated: CASRQGNTGELFF.

The CDR3 loop reads CASRTGDQPQHF. CDR3 nucleotides: TGTGCCAGCAGGACAGGGGATCAGCCCCAGCATTTT. The chain links TRBV7-9 to TRBJ1-5; the match to TRBD1 covers 8 bases. This CDR3 has 12 residues. Germline V gene sequence: CDR1 SEHNR, CDR2 FQNEAQ (reference sequence). Germline trimming cut 6 bases from V and 5 bases from J; bases unmatched to any gene: 0.

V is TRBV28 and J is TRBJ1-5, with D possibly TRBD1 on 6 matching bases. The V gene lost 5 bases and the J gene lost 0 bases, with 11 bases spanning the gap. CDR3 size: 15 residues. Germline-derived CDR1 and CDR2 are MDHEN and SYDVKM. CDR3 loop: CASSHGQYSNQPQHF. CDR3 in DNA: TGTGCCAGCAGTCATGGACAGTATAGCAATCAGCCCCAGCATTTT.

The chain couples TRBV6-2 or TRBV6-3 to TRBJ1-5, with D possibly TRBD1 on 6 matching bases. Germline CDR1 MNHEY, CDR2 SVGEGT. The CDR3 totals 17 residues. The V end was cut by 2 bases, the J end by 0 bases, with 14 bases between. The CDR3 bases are TGTGCCAGCAGTTACCGGGCAGGGGAGAATAGCAATCAGCCCCAGCATTTT. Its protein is CASSYRAGENSNQPQHF.